This entry lists 18 T cell receptor beta chains sequenced from one sample in a study of blood T cells in healthy people across ages. With a J-beta primer mix and a sample-barcoded 5' primer, a second PCR ran about 7 to 12 cycles. One entry per CDR3 protein results from TCRdb running MiXCR on the 5' RACE reads. This sample has 600,000 to 900,000 distinct CDR3 sequences, with 25% to 30% found just once. These same data were also listed under a study on T cells of mothers and their children.

What was sequenced was blood. The receptors were gathered from a boy between 10 and 17 years old in good health.

The chain uses TRBV12-3 or TRBV12-4 and TRBJ1-1; D unclear. Trimming shortened V by 1 base and J by 11 bases, and 20 bases separated the two germline ends. There are 15 residues in the CDR3. CDR3 sequence: CASSLGPGPVSGAFF. DNA of the CDR3: TGTGCCAGCAGTTTAGGGCCTGGGCCGGTTTCTGGGGCTTTCTTT.

There are a few counts of this clonotype. The V gene is TRBV4-1, the J gene TRBJ1-6, with D tentatively TRBD1 (5 bases). Trimming removed 3 bases at V and 5 bases at J, with 17 bases between. The CDR3 loop spans 17 amino acids. CDR1 is MGHRA, CDR2 YSYEKL, per germline. The CDR3 nucleotides read TGCGCCAGCAGCCAGGGAATCCAGGGACTGGATAATTCACCCCTCCACTTT. Its translation is CASSQGIQGLDNSPLHF.

The chain recombines TRBV20-1 with TRBJ1-2; a possible D gene is TRBD1 (5 bases). Trimming removed 0 bases at V and 0 bases at J, with 11 bases between. The CDR3 contains 15 residues. CDR1 and CDR2 from the germline V gene are DFQATT and SNEGSKA (reference sequence). The CDR3 nucleotides read TGCAGTGCTAGAGAGGCAGGGACCGCTAACTATGGCTACACCTTC. Residues: CSAREAGTANYGYTF.

This clonotype was seen a handful of times. The chain joins TRBV27 to TRBJ1-2; 9 bases agree with TRBD1. CDR1 MNHEY and CDR2 SMNVEV come from the germline V gene (reference sequence). The CDR3 has 16 residues. V trimming: 4 bases; J trimming: 2 bases; junction bases outside the gene matches: 8. The CDR3 nucleotides are TGTGCCAGCAGTTCCCAAACGACAGGGGGAAACTATGGCTACACCTTC. This gives the protein CASSSQTTGGNYGYTF.

This clonotype was detected a few times. V gene TRBV5-1 combines with J gene TRBJ1-1; a possible D gene is TRBD1 (5 bases). Germline V gene data show CDR1 as SGHRS and CDR2 as YFSETQ. CDR3 length: 16 amino acids. Trimming shortened V by 0 bases and J by 4 bases, and 16 bases separated the two germline ends. CDR3 nucleotide sequence: TGCGCCAGCAGCTTGGGGGACTATGCAAGGGGCACTGAAGCTTTCTTT. It yields the protein CASSLGDYARGTEAFF.

This sequence joins TRBV6-4 and TRBJ2-1; the match to TRBD1 covers 7 bases. This CDR3 region has 14 residues. J gave up 3 bases and V 10 bases, and 9 bases lay outside the gene matches. Germline CDR1 is MRHNA and CDR2 is SNTAGT. CDR3 DNA: TGTGCCATCTGCACAGGGGTATTCTACAATGAGCAGTTCTTC. Translated, it gives CAICTGVFYNEQFF.

This clonotype was seen a few times. This chain uses TRBV12-3 or TRBV12-4 with TRBJ2-3, with 10 bases matching TRBD2. V was pared by 6 bases and J by 1 base, with 7 bases of the junction left unmatched. The CDR3 covers 16 residues. The CDR3 is CASSLPGTSGTDTQYF. The DNA for the CDR3 is TGTGCCAGCAGCCTTCCCGGGACTAGCGGCACAGATACGCAGTATTTT.

The chain is built from TRBV24-1 and TRBJ2-5; 7 bases map to TRBD2. CDR1 KGHDR and CDR2 SFDVKD come from the germline V gene. The CDR3 consists of 10 residues. J was trimmed by 13 bases and V by 6 bases; bases with no gene match: 4. CDR3 in amino acids: CATSLGEGYF. CDR3 DNA: TGTGCCACCAGTTTAGGGGAGGGGTACTTC.

CDR3 DNA: TGTGCCACCAGCTCCGCGGGGAGCATTCAGTACTTC. This gives the protein CATSSAGSIQYF. The chain employs TRBV24-1 and TRBJ2-4, with D perhaps matching TRBD2 (6 bases). The CDR3 spans 12 residues. V was trimmed by 7 bases and J by 9 bases, leaving 12 bases between them. Germline V CDR1 and CDR2: KGHDR, SFDVKD.

This rearrangement joins TRBV4-1 to TRBJ1-1; D possibly corresponds to TRBD1 (5 bases). This CDR3 spans 15 amino acids. CDR1 and CDR2 from the germline V gene are MGHRA and YSYEKL. V lost 0 bases, J lost 3 bases, and 11 bases lay in between. Written as DNA, the CDR3 is TGCGCCAGCAGCCAAGACGTAAGGGGTTACACTGAAGCTTTCTTT. Amino acids: CASSQDVRGYTEAFF.

The chain employs TRBV6-1 and TRBJ1-2; D not resolved. The length of the CDR3 is 13 residues. Germline V gene data show CDR1 as MNHNS and CDR2 as SASEGT. V lost 0 bases, J lost 7 bases, and 9 bases lay in between. The CDR3 DNA reads TGTGCCAGCAGTGAAGCTAGGGTTTCTGGCTACACCTTC. It encodes CASSEARVSGYTF.

This chain uses TRBV7-9 with TRBJ2-7; D assignment may be TRBD1 or TRBD2 (5 bases each). Trimming removed 5 bases from V and 7 bases from J, with 18 bases in between. This CDR3 region has 14 residues. Germline V CDR1 and CDR2: SEHNR, FQNEAQ (reference sequence). This CDR3 is CASSPLRDAREQYF. The DNA for the CDR3 is TGTGCCAGCAGCCCCCTGAGGGACGCGCGGGAGCAGTACTTC.

This clonotype was picked up a small number of times. This chain links TRBV25-1 with TRBJ2-3, with 9 bases lining up with TRBD2. Trimming at V came to 6 bases and at J to 4 bases, leaving 5 bases not matched to a gene. Germline lookup yields CDR1 MGHDK and CDR2 SYGVNS. CDR3 length equals 14 residues. CDR3 sequence reads: CASSLAGRPDTQYF. CDR3 nucleotide sequence: TGTGCCAGCAGCCTAGCGGGACGTCCAGATACGCAGTATTTT.

V is TRBV7-2 and J is TRBJ1-4, with 7 positions matching TRBD1. V was clipped by 5 bases and J by 14 bases; unmatched bases: 5. Per germline, CDR1 SGHTA and CDR2 FQGNSA. The CDR3 runs to 11 residues. CDR3 DNA: TGTGCCAGCAGCACCGGACAGGTCCTGTTTTTT. This translates into CASSTGQVLFF.

There are a few counts of this clonotype. The chain employs TRBV29-1 and TRBJ2-3; D uncertain. In germline, CDR1 is SQVTM, CDR2 ANQGSEA. CDR3 length: 8 amino acids. Trimming shortened V by 4 bases and J by 12 bases, and 5 bases separated the two germline ends. CDR3 DNA: TGCAGCGTTGCCCCCCAGTATTTT. Amino acids: CSVAPQYF.

This clonotype was counted a few times. The chain joins TRBV6-2 or TRBV6-3 to TRBJ2-7; TRBD2 matches at 8 bases. The DNA end favors TRBJ2-5, so the J call may be wrong. Per the germline V gene, CDR1 is MNHEY and CDR2 is SVGEGT. This CDR3 contains 18 residues. The CDR3 is CASSLLKWTSRNQETQYF. Here the CDR3 DNA reads TGTGCCAGCAGTCTGTTGAAATGGACTAGCAGGAACCAAGAGACCCAGTACTTC.

The CDR3 region is CATSRGTGGPYEQYF. In DNA, the CDR3 is TGTGCCACCAGCAGGGGGACAGGGGGACCCTACGAGCAGTACTTC. The rearrangement links TRBV15 to TRBJ2-7; 11 bases are a match to TRBD1. Germline values: CDR1 LNHNV, CDR2 YYDKDF (reference sequence). This CDR3 is 15 amino acids long. V trimming: 3 bases; J trimming: 2 bases; junction bases outside the gene matches: 3.

This chain connects TRBV5-1 to TRBJ2-5; possibly TRBD1 or TRBD2 for D (6 bases each). The DNA end favors TRBJ2-1, so the J call may be wrong. Per the germline V gene, CDR1 is SGHRS and CDR2 is YFSETQ. The CDR3 is made up of 16 amino acids. The CDR3 nucleotides are TGCGCCAGCAGCTCTGACCCGGGGGCCCTCTACAATGAGCAGTTCTTC. This translates into CASSSDPGALYNEQFF.